This T cell receptor beta chain came from a study of shared clonotypes between healthy human individuals. Overall study results and limits: Investigators collected only blood, and repertoires in tissues likely differ.

Remarks on this clone: What it recognizes is unknown.

The CDR3 loop spans 15 amino acids. In germline, CDR1 is SGDLS, CDR2 YYNGEE. Trimming took 1 base from V and 4 from J, leaving 12 bases between them. The repertoire was sequenced with immunoSEQ multiplex PCR; TCRdb's copy has only in-frame clones and lacks some. Of approximately 440,000 clones listed, 60% to 80% are singletons. The sample comprised PBMCs. This receptor was obtained from a woman aged 40 to 50 in good health. Some clones in this sample may be carry-over from other donors' samples. The chain employs TRBV9 and TRBJ2-1; possibly TRBD1 for D (6 bases). This CDR3 reads CASSVRTAQYNEQFF. CDR3 DNA sequence: TGTGCCAGCAGCGTACGGACAGCCCAATACAATGAGCAGTTCTTC.